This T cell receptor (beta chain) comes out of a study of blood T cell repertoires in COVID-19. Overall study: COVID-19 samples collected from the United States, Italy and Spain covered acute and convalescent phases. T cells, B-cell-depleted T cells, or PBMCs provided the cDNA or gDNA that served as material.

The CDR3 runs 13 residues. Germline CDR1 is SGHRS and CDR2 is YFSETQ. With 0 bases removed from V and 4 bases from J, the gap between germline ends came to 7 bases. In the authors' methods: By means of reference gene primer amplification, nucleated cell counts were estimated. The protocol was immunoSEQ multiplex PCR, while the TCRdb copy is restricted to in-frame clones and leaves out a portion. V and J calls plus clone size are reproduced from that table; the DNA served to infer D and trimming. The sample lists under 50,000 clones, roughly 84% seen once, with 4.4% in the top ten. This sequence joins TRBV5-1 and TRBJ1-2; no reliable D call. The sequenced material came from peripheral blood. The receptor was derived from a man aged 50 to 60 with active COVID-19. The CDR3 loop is CASSLVGPYGYTF. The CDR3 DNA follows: TGCGCCAGCAGCTTGGTTGGGCCCTATGGCTACACCTTC. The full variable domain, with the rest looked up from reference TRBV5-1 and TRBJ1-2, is KAGVTQTPRYLIKTRGQQVTLSCSPISGHRSVSWYQQTPGQGLQFLFEYFSETQRNKGNFPGRFSGRQFSNSRSEMNVSTLELGDSALYLCASSLVGPYGYTFGSGTRLTVV.